This record concerns one T cell receptor beta chain sequence. What it binds is not known. Trimming left V 2 bases short and J 5 bases short, with 9 bases between. The CDR3 covers 13 residues. Germline CDR1 MNHEY, CDR2 SMNVEV (reference sequence). Previously published methods and listed TCR primers were used for the bulk TCR libraries. Each CDR3 protein gets one entry after TCRdb re-called the PCR reads with MiXCR. Among 250,000 to 350,000 distinct CDR3 sequences listed, about a fifth were seen once. The data were taken from a study of molecular identifiers for immune sequencing clone quantification. Study information: Within a replicate experiment, RNA obtained from either approximately 20,000 or 100,000 naive CD8 cells was divided into five aliquots, and four of those aliquots were then sequenced.

Whole-study results and caveats: Clonotypes surpassing 20 RNA copies contained over 98% of effector molecules, versus under 1% in naive cells.

CD8+CD4-CCR7+CD45RA+ cells were sorted as naive CD8 T cells. This receptor was taken from a human donor in good health. Some libraries in this study had Jurkat cell RNA spiked in. Sequencing input: naive CD8+ T cells from blood, with Jurkat cell RNA spiked in. Subset reported: FACS-sorted CD8+CD4-CCR7+CD45RA+ naive T cells. V and J are TRBV27 and TRBJ2-5; TRBD2 might be the D (6 bases). DNA of the CDR3: TGTGCCAGCAGTTTAGGTGCGGGGGAGACCCAGTACTTC. It encodes CASSLGAGETQYF.